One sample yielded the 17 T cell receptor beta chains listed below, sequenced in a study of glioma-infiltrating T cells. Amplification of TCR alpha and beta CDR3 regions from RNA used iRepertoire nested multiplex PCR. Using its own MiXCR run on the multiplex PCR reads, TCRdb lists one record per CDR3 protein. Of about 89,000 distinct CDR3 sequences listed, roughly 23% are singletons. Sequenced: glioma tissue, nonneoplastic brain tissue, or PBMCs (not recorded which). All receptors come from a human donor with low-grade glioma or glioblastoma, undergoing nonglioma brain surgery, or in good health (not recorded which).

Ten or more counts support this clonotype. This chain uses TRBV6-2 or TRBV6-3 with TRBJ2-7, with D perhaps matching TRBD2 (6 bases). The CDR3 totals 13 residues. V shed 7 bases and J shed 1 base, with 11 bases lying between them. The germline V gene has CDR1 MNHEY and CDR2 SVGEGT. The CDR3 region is CASTQRVSYEQYF. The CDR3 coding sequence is TGTGCCAGCACACAGCGGGTTTCCTACGAGCAGTACTTC.

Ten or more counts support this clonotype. The CDR3 is CATRTSGTADTQYF. The DNA for the CDR3 is TGTGCCACTCGGACTAGCGGGACCGCAGATACGCAGTATTTT. The chain combines TRBV19 with TRBJ2-3; 12 bases fit TRBD2. Germline CDR1 is LNHDA and CDR2 is SQIVND (reference sequence). Trimming at V came to 10 bases and at J to 4 bases, leaving 6 bases not matched to a gene. The CDR3 consists of 14 residues.

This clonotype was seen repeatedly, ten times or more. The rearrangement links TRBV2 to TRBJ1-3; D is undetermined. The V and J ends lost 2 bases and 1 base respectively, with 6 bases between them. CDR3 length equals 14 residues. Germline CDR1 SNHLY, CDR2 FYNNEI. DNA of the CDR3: TGTGCCAGCAGTGAACCCAGATCTGGAAACACCATATATTTT. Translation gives CASSEPRSGNTIYF. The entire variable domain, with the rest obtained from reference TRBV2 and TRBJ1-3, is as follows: EPEVTQTPSHQVTQMGQEVILRCVPISNHLYFYWYRQILGQKVEFLVSFYNNEISEKSEIFDDQFSVERPDGSNFTLKIRSTKLEDSAMYFCASSEPRSGNTIYFGEGSWLTVV.

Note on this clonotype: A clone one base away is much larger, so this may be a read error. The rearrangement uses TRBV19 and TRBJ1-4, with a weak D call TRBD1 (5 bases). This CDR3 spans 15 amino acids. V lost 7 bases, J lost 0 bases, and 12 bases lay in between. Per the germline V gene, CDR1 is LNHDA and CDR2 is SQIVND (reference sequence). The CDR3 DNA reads TGTGCCAGTAACCCTGGGGCAACAACTAATGAAAAACTGTTTTTT. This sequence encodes CASNPGATTNEKLFF.

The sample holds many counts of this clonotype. CDR3 loop: CASSSLSSGPDTQYF. The CDR3, as DNA: TGTGCCAGCAGCTCCCTCTCTAGCGGCCCGGATACGCAGTATTTT. The rearrangement joins TRBV7-2 to TRBJ2-3; 7 nucleotides align to TRBD2. V shed 4 bases and J 6 bases; nucleotides not matched to a gene: 10. The CDR3 extends over 15 amino acids. CDR1 is SGHTA, CDR2 FQGNSA, per germline.

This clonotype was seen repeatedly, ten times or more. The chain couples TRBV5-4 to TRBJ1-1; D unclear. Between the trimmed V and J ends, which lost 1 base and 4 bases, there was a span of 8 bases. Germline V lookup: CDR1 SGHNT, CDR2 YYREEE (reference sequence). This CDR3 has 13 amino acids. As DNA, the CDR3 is TGTGCCAGCAGCTTGTACAGTCGCACTGAAGCTTTCTTT. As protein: CASSLYSRTEAFF.

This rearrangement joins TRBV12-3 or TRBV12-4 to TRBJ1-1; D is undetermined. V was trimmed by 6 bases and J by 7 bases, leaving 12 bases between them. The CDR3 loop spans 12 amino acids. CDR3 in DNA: TGTGCCAGCAGGGCCTGGGAAAGTGAAGCTTTCTTT. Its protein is CASRAWESEAFF.

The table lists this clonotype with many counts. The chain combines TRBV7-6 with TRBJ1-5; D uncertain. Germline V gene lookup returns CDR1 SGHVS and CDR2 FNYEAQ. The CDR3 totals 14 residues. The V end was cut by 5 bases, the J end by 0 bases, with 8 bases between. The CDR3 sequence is CASSKGSSNQPQHF. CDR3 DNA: TGTGCCAGCAGCAAAGGATCTAGCAATCAGCCCCAGCATTTT.

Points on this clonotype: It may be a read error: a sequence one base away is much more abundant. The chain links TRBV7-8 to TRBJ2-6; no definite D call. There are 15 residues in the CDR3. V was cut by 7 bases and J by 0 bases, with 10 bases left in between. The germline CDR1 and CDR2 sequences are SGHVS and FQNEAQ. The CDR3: CASTLTDSGANVLTF. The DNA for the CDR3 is TGTGCCAGCACTTTGACGGACTCTGGGGCCAACGTCCTGACTTTC.

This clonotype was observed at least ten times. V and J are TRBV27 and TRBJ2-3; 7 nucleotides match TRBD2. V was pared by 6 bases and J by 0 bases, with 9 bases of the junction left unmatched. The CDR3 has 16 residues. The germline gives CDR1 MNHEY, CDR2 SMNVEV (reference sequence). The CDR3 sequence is CASRPPGGVSTDTQYF. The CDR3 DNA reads TGTGCCAGCAGACCCCCTGGGGGGGTTAGCACAGATACGCAGTATTTT.

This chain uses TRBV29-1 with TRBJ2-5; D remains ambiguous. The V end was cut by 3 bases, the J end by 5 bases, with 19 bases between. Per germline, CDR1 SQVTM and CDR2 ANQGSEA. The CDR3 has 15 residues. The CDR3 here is CSVDKGRTETETQYF. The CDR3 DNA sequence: TGCAGCGTTGATAAGGGCCGAACCGAAACGGAGACCCAGTACTTC.

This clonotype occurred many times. CDR3 sequence reads: CSAGTVNTEAFF. CDR3 DNA sequence: TGCAGTGCAGGGACGGTGAACACTGAAGCTTTCTTT. V is TRBV20-1 and J is TRBJ1-1; possibly TRBD1 for D (5 bases). The germline V gene encodes CDR1 DFQATT and CDR2 SNEGSKA (reference sequence). V dropped 6 bases and J dropped 0 bases, with 8 bases sitting between them. The CDR3 length is 12 residues.

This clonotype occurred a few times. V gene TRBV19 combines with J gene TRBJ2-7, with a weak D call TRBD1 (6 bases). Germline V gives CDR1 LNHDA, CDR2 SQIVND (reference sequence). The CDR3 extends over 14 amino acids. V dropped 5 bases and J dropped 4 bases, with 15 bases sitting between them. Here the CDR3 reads CASSRQARGYEQYF. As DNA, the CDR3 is TGTGCCAGTAGTCGACAGGCAAGAGGTTACGAGCAGTACTTC. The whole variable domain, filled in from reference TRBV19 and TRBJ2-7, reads DGGITQSPKYLFRKEGQNVTLSCEQNLNHDAMYWYRQDPGQGLRLIYYSQIVNDFQKGDIAEGYSVSREKKESFPLTVTSAQKNPTAFYLCASSRQARGYEQYFGPGTRLTVT.

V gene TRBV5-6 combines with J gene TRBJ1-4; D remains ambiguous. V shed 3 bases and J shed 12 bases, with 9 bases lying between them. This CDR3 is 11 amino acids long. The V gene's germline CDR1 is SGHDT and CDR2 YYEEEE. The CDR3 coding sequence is TGTGCCAGCAGCTCCACCCGCGAACTGTTTTTT. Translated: CASSSTRELFF.

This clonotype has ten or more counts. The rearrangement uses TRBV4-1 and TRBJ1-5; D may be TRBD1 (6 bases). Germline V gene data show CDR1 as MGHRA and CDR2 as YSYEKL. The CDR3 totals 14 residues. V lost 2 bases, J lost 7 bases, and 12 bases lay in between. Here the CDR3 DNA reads TGCGCCAGCAGCCAATTGGGCAGGGGCCAGCCCCAGCATTTT. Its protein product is CASSQLGRGQPQHF.

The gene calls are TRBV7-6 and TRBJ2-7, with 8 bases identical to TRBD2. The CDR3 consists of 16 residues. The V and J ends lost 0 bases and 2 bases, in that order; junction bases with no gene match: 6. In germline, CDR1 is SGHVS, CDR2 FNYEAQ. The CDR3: CASSLAATSGTYEQYF. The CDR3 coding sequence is TGTGCCAGCAGCTTAGCCGCAACTAGCGGAACCTACGAGCAGTACTTC.

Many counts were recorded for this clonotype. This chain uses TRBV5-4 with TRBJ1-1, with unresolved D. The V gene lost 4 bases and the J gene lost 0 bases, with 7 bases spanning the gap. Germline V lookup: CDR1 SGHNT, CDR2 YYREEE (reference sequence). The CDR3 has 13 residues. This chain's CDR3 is CASSIQMNTEAFF. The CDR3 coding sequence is TGTGCCAGCAGCATACAGATGAACACTGAAGCTTTCTTT.